This is a list of T cell receptor beta chains from one sample in a study of CD8+ T cells in alopecia areata. Using immunoSEQ multiplex PCR, the repertoire was profiled, and TCRdb retains in-frame clones only, with some absent. The repertoire holds fewer than 110,000 clones, with around 83% as singletons. The sequenced sample was CD8+ T cells sorted from blood, obtained at week 24, from a patient treated with tofacitinib. These receptors all come from a human donor with alopecia areata. CDR3s leave out the opening cysteine and the closing phenylalanine or tryptophan.

CDR3 length	J gene	V gene	CDR3 protein
11	TRBJ2-3	TRBV4-1	ASSGGGTDTQY
14	TRBJ2-1	TRBV7-9	ASSRDRGLAYNEQF
10	TRBJ2-3	TRBV4-1	ASSQDTPGQY
12	TRBJ2-7	TRBV7-2	ASSSRDRAYEQY
14	-	TRBV4-2	ASSQDRGGLSYEQY
13	TRBJ1-3	TRBV15	ATSRDLGSGNTIY
15	TRBJ2-6	TRBV29-1	SVEDRGGHSGANVLT
12	TRBJ1-1	TRBV15	ATSRHRKDTEAF
15	TRBJ1-5	TRBV4-2	ASSQAPLQVEDQPQH
12	TRBJ2-5	TRBV2	ASSERQEVRVMN
13	TRBJ1-5	TRBV19	ASSIEGYSNQPQH
11	TRBJ2-7	TRBV29-1	SVENPGEYEQY
13	TRBJ2-5	TRBV7-3	ASSLTSGDQETQY
10	TRBJ2-7	TRBV4-1	ASSHNLGEQY
11	TRBJ2-5	TRBV2	ASGTPDQETQY
11	TRBJ1-1	TRBV13	ASSLGPGSEAF
14	TRBJ1-6	TRBV4-3	ASSQDGTGYNSPLH
13	TRBJ2-7	TRBV14	ASSQVSGLIHEQY
14	TRBJ2-5	TRBV4-2	ASSQEGGVFQETQY
13	TRBJ2-2	TRBV4-1	ASSQAPQNTGELF
14	TRBJ2-3	TRBV15	ATSRSGRGRGDTQY
11	TRBJ2-2	TRBV19	ASTDTRTGELF
13	TRBJ2-7	TRBV6-5	ASSLVTGEYYEQY
12	TRBJ1-2	TRBV29-1	SVVGQGRHYGYT
13	TRBJ2-1	TRBV4-3	ASRPDSGGYNEQF
14	TRBJ1-6	TRBV4-1	ASSQEAAAGGSPLH
17	TRBJ2-3	TRBV4-2	ASSQEMASGGAFTDTQY
15	TRBJ2-7	TRBV4-2	ASSQGRQLTHSYEQY
12	TRBJ1-1	TRBV9	ASSVEEMNTEAF
11	TRBJ1-1	TRBV13	ASSFTGNTEAF
10	TRBJ1-3	TRBV15	ATSRGGQGVY
11	TRBJ2-3	TRBV6-6	ASSSESPDTQY
13	TRBJ1-1	TRBV25-1	ASSEARGPNTEAF
11	TRBJ1-1	TRBV10-1	ASSDPQDTEAF
10	TRBJ2-1	TRBV6-6	ASSSSMGEQF
12	TRBJ2-7	TRBV6-5	ASSYSGRPYEQY